The following is a T cell receptor beta chain sequence with its context. The record originates from a study of blood T cell repertoires in COVID-19. Across the whole study: Acute and convalescent COVID-19 samples came from the United States, Italy and Spain.

In terms of age and location, participants ranged from about 18 to 95 years and lived in approximately 26 US areas. The study assigned cohorts using participant-reported clinical history. As originally analysed: Estimation of nucleated cell counts relied on the amplification of reference gene primers. Assay: immunoSEQ multiplex PCR; the TCRdb copy retains only in-frame clones and omits some. V, J and clone size derive from that table, while D and trimming were established from the DNA sequence. The table has about 250,000 clones, 86% seen once; the top ten hold over 1.5%. V gave up 3 bases and J gave up 2 bases, with 16 bases separating them. This CDR3 is built from 16 residues. Germline assignment: CDR1 LNHDA and CDR2 SQIVND (reference sequence).

The receptor's source is a man in his forties who had recovered from COVID-19. The source material was PBMCs or T cells enriched from blood (not recorded which). The chain recombines TRBV19 with TRBJ1-1, with TRBD1 as a possible D gene (6 bases). The CDR3 DNA reads TGTGCCAGTAGTATCGTCCGGGTAGGGGGAAACACTGAAGCTTTCTTT. It specifies CASSIVRVGGNTEAFF. Full variable domain (remainder filled in from reference TRBV19 and TRBJ1-1): DGGITQSPKYLFRKEGQNVTLSCEQNLNHDAMYWYRQDPGQGLRLIYYSQIVNDFQKGDIAEGYSVSREKKESFPLTVTSAQKNPTAFYLCASSIVRVGGNTEAFFGQGTRLTVV.